This T cell receptor beta chain comes out of a study of cytomegalovirus exposure and HLA in healthy donors. It was with 60 Vbeta and 13 Jbeta primers that the PCR ran. Under the authors' procedure: Roughly 83 million unique TCR beta chains, some 9.9 million of them shared, were counted by a later analysis. The table came from immunoSEQ multiplex PCR; TCRdb's copy has only in-frame clones and leaves some out. V and J calls and clone size are those listed in that table; D and trimming were worked out from the DNA. Of tens of thousands of clones listed, about three quarters are singletons. Worth noting for this clone: Its antigen is unidentified.

Germline CDR1 MNHEY, CDR2 SMNVEV (reference sequence). The CDR3 covers 15 residues. V lost 2 bases and J lost 2, with 10 bases in between. Study-wide points: According to a later analysis, most TCR beta chains associated with CMV appeared HLA-restricted.

The chain has TRBV27 and TRBJ1-5, with a tentative D call TRBD1 (5 bases). This TCR derives from a male donor in good health and CMV-seropositive. The sample was PBMCs. The chain's CDR3 is CASSLLPGGNQPQHF. The CDR3 nucleotides read TGTGCCAGCAGTTTACTACCGGGGGGCAATCAGCCCCAGCATTTT.